The 3 T cell receptor beta chains presented below share a single source sample, sequenced in a study of T cell changes during pregnancy in multiple sclerosis. Only in-frame clones appear in the TCRdb table, and some are missing; sequencing was by immunoSEQ multiplex PCR. Of tens of thousands of clones listed, over 90% are singletons. Sample: peripheral blood, taken after pregnancy. Receptors originate from a female donor with multiple sclerosis, enrolled in a pregnancy study.

The chain carries TRBV7-9 and TRBJ1-1; the D is unclear. The germline V gene encodes CDR1 SEHNR and CDR2 FQNEAQ (reference sequence). V was trimmed by 5 bases and J by 8 bases, leaving 12 bases between them. The CDR3 extends over 12 amino acids. The CDR3 is CASSRSSAEAFF. In DNA form, the CDR3 reads TGTGCCAGCAGCCGGAGCTCCGCCGAAGCTTTCTTT.

In its sample, this clone was seen once. This chain uses TRBV4-1 with TRBJ1-6; possibly TRBD1 for D (5 bases). CDR1 is MGHRA, CDR2 YSYEKL, per germline. This CDR3 is 15 amino acids long. V was pared by 5 bases and J by 8 bases, with 16 bases between. CDR3 sequence: CASSKGPQQDSPLHF. The CDR3 bases are TGCGCCAGCAGCAAGGGGCCGCAACAGGATTCACCCCTCCACTTT.

The chain carries TRBV5-8 and TRBJ2-3, with a weak D call TRBD2 (7 bases). The CDR3 runs 16 residues. Germline V gene data show CDR1 as SGHTS and CDR2 as YDEGEE. V lost 4 bases and J lost 1, with 16 bases in between. CDR3 in amino acids: CASSLEGGDGTDTQYF. The DNA of the CDR3 is TGTGCCAGCAGCCTCGAGGGGGGGGATGGCACAGATACGCAGTATTTT.